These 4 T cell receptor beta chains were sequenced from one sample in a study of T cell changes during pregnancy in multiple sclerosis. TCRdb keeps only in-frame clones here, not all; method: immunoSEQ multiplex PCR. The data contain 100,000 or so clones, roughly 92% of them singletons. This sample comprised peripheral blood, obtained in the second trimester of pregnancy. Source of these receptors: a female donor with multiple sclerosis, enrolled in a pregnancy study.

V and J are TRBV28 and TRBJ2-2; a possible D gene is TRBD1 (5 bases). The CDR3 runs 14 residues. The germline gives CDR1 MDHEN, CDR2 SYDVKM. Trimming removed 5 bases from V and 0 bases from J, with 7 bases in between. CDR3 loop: CASSTGTNTGELFF. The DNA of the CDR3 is TGTGCCAGCAGTACAGGCACGAACACCGGGGAGCTGTTTTTT.

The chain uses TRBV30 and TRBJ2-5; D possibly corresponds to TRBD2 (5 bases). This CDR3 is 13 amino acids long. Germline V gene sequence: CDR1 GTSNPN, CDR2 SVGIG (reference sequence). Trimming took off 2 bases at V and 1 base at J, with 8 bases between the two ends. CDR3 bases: TGTGCCTGGAGTCGGGGTCTCCAAGAGACCCAGTACTTC. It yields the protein CAWSRGLQETQYF.

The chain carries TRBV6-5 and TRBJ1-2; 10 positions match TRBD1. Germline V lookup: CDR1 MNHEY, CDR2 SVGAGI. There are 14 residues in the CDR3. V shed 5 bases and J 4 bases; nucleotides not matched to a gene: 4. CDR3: CASSLTGGPYGYTF. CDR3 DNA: TGTGCCAGCAGTCTGACAGGGGGCCCCTATGGCTACACCTTC.

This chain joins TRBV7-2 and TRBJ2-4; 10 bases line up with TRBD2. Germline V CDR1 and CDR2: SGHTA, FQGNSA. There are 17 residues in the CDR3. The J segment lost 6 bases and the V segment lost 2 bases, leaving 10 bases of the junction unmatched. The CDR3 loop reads CASSLIPSGREGNIQYF. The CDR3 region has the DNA TGTGCCAGCAGCTTAATTCCCAGCGGGAGGGAGGGAAACATTCAGTACTTC. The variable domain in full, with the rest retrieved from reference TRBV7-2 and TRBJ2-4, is GAGVSQSPSNKVTEKGKDVELRCDPISGHTALYWYRQSLGQGLEFLIYFQGNSAPDKSGLPSDRFSAERTGGSVSTLTIQRTQQEDSAVYLCASSLIPSGREGNIQYFGAGTRLSVL.